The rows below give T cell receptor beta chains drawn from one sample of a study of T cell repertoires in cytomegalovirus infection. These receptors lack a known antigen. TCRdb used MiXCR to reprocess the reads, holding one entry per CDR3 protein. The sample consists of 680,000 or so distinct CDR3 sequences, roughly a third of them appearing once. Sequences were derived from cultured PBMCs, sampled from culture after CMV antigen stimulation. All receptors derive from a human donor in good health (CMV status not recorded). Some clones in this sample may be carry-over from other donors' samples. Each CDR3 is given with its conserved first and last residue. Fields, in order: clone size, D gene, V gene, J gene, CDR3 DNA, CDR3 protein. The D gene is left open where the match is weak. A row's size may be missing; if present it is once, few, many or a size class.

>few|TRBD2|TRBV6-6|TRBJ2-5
TGTGCCAGCAGCCCCCCCTTACTAGCGGGGAGCCAAGAGACCCAGTACTTC
CASSPPLLAGSQETQYF
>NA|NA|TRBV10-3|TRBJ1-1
TGTGCCATCAGTGAGTCGGGTTTTAACACTGAAGCTTTCTTT
CAISESGFNTEAFF
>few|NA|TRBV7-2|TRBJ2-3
TGTGCCAGCAGCTTACACCTCCGCACAGATACGCAGTATTTT
CASSLHLRTDTQYF
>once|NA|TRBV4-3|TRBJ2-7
TGCGCCAGCAGCCAAGATTTTAGCGATGCAGGTTCCTACGAGCAGTACTTC
CASSQDFSDAGSYEQYF
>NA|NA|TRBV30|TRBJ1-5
TGTGCCTGGAGGTTAGGGGGCAATCAGCCCCAGCATTTT
CAWRLGGNQPQHF
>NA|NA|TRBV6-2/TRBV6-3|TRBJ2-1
NA
CASSTSGWWFF
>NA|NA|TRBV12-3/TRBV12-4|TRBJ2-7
TGTGCCAGCAGTTTTGGGTGGCCACACAGCTCCTACGAGCAGTACTTC
CASSFGWPHSSYEQYF
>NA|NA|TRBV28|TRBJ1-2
TGTGCCAGCAGCCCAATTGGGGGGCCCCTAAGCTACACCTTC
CASSPIGGPLSYTF
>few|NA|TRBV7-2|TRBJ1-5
TGTGCCAGCAGTTCGGGCCTCTGGGAAAATCAGCCCCAGCATTTT
CASSSGLWENQPQHF
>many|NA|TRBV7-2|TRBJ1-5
TGTGCCAGCAGCCGGACTCACAATCAGCCCCAGCATTTT
CASSRTHNQPQHF
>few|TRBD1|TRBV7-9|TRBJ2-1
TGTGCCAGCAGCTGGGACAGGGGGTCTTCCCAAGAGCAGTTCTTC
CASSWDRGSSQEQFF
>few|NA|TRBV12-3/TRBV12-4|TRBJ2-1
TGTGCCAGCAGTTACCAAGGTGAGCAGTTCTTC
CASSYQGEQFF
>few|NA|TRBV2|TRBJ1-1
TGTGCCGACACTCGAAGGCAAAACACTGAAGCTTTCTTT
CADTRRQNTEAFF
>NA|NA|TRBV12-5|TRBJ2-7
TGTGCTAGTGGTTTAGCCCCTCGGGCAGGCCAAACCTACGAGCAGTACTTC
CASGLAPRAGQTYEQYF
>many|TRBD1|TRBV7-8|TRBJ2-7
TGTGCCAGCAGCTTGGGACAGGGAATTAACTACGAGCAGTACTTC
CASSLGQGINYEQYF
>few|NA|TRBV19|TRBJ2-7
TGTGCCAGTATGGACCTTACAACCTACGAGCAGTACTTC
CASMDLTTYEQYF
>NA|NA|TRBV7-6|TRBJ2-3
TGTGCCAGCAGACCGACGACCCAAGATACGCAGTATTTT
CASRPTTQDTQYF
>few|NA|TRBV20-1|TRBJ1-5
TGCAGTGCTAGAGCCGATACTGGGGAGAGGGCCCAGCATTTT
CSARADTGERAQHF
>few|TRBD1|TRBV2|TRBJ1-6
TGTGCCAGCAGTGTGGACAGGTACGCAGCCTATAATTCACCCCTCCACTTT
CASSVDRYAAYNSPLHF
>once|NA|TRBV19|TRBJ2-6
TGTGCCAGTAAAGAGCGTCCTGGGGCCAACGTCCTGACTTTC
CASKERPGANVLTF
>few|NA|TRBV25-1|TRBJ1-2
TGTGCCAGCAGTGACGCCCGCGGGCCGAACTATGGCTACACCTTC
CASSDARGPNYGYTF
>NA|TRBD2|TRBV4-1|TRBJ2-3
TGCGCCAGCAGCCAAGGACTAGCGGGGGGTGCTGATACGCAGTATTTT
CASSQGLAGGADTQYF
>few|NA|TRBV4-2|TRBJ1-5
TGTGCCAGCAGCCAGGAAGGTGGAAGCGCGCAGCCCCAGCATTTT
CASSQEGGSAQPQHF
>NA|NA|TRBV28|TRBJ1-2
TGTGCCAGCAGAGCCCAGATTACTCTAGGCTACACCTTC
CASRAQITLGYTF
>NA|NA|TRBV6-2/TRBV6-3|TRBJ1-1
TGTGCCAGCAGTTACGTTATAGGGACTGAAGCTTTCTTT
CASSYVIGTEAFF
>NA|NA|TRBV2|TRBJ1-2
TGTGCCAGCAGTGAAGCTGGCGCCCCCGGCTATGGCTACACCTTC
CASSEAGAPGYGYTF
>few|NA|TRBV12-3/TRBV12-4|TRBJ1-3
TGTGCCAGCAGTTTTGAAGTAGGATATGGAAACACCATATATTTT
CASSFEVGYGNTIYF
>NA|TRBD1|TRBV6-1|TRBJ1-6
TGTGCCAGCAGTCTTCGGGACAGGGAAGCCTATAATTCACCCCTCCACTTT
CASSLRDREAYNSPLHF
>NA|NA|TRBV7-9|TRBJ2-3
TGTGCCAGCAGCATGATGGATACGCAGTATTTT
CASSMMDTQYF
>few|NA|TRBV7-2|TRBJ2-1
TGTGCCAGCAGCTTCGGGCGGGCCAATGAGCAGTTCTTC
CASSFGRANEQFF
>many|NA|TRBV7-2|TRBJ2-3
TGTGCCAGCAGCTACCTTAGCACAGATACGCAGTATTTT
CASSYLSTDTQYF
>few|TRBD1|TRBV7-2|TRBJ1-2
TGTGCCAGCAGCCCTCGGACAGGTTTCAATGGCTACACCTTC
CASSPRTGFNGYTF
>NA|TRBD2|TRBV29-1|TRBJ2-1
TGCAGCGTTGAGTCACGCGGGGGAGAGCAGTTCTTC
CSVESRGGEQFF
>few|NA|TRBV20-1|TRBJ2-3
TGCAGTGCTAGGCTACCAGGGACAGATACGCAGTATTTT
CSARLPGTDTQYF
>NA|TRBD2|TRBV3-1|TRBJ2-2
TGTGCCAGCAGCCTAGCGGGGTCCCGCCGGGTCGGGGAGCTGTTTTTT
CASSLAGSRRVGELFF
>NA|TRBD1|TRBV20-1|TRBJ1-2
TGCAGTGCTAGACCCCAGGGGGGGGCCCCTAACTATGGCTACACCTTC
CSARPQGGAPNYGYTF
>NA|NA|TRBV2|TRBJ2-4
TGTGCCAGCAGCGTTGAGGGAAAAAACATTCAGTACTTC
CASSVEGKNIQYF
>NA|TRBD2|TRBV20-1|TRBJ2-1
TGCAGTGCTAGAGATCGGAAGCGGGAGTGGCATGAGCAGTTCTTC
CSARDRKREWHEQFF
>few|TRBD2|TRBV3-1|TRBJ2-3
TGTGCCAGCAGCTGGAGACGGACTAGCCGACCGGAATCAGATACGCAGTATTTT
CASSWRRTSRPESDTQYF
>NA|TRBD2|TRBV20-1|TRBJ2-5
TGCAGTGCTAAACCGGGACTAGCGTACCAAGAGACCCAGTACTTC
CSAKPGLAYQETQYF
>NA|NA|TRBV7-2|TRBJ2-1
TGTGCCAGCAGCCTGGAAGTCCGGAGTACCCGACAGTTCTTC
CASSLEVRSTRQFF
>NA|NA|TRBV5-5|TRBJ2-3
TGTGCCAGCAGCTTAACCACGACCCTCGATACGCAGTATTTT
CASSLTTTLDTQYF
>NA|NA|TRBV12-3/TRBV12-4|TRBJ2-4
TGTGCCAGCAGTTTGCCCTCTCGGACCCGAGATCAGTACTTC
CASSLPSRTRDQYF
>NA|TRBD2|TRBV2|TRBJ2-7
TGTGCCAGCACGACTAGCGCGGACGAGCAGTACTTC
CASTTSADEQYF
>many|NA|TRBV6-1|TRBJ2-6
TGTGCCAGCAGTGAAAGAGGGGGGGACGGGGCCAACGTCCTGACTTTC
CASSERGGDGANVLTF
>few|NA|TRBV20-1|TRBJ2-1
TGCAGTGGGGGTGGGAGGTCAGAGCAGTTCTTC
CSGGGRSEQFF
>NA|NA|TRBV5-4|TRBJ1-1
TGTGCCAGCAGCTCCTCCACCACCCGTCGGAACACTGAAGCTTTCTTT
CASSSSTTRRNTEAFF
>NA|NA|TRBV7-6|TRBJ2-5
TGTGCCAGCATAGGGGAGACCCAGTACTTC
CASIGETQYF
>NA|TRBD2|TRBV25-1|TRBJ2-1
TGTGCCAGTAGCTCTAGCGGGATAGGTGAGCAGTTCTTC
CASSSSGIGEQFF
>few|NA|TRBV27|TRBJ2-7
TGTGCCAGCAGTTTGATGGGAGACCCATTTTACTACGAGCAGTACTTC
CASSLMGDPFYYEQYF
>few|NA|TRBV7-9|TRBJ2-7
TGTGCCAGCAGCCTAACCACAGGTCCCTTACGGCAGTACTTC
CASSLTTGPLRQYF